The next 2 T cell receptor beta chains were all read from a single sample in a study of blood T cell repertoires in COVID-19. Only in-frame clones appear in the TCRdb table, and some are missing; sequencing was by immunoSEQ multiplex PCR. This sample has 200,000 or so clones, with about nine tenths found just once. Source material: peripheral blood. The source of these receptors is a woman aged 55-70 years with acute or convalescent COVID-19.

The genes are TRBV6-5 and TRBJ2-5, with D maybe TRBD2 (5 bases). Trimming removed 6 bases at V and 4 bases at J, with 15 bases between. The CDR3 contains 14 residues. Germline V gene sequence: CDR1 MNHEY, CDR2 SVGAGI. CDR3 sequence (DNA): TGTGCCAGCAGCGACCGAGGGTTCAGAGAGACCCAGTACTTC. This sequence encodes CASSDRGFRETQYF.

This chain links TRBV5-1 with TRBJ2-3; possibly TRBD1 for D (5 bases). Between the trimmed V and J ends, which lost 4 bases and 3 bases, there was a span of 9 bases. Looked up from germline, CDR1 is SGHRS and CDR2 is YFSETQ. The CDR3 extends over 13 amino acids. DNA of the CDR3: TGCGCCAGCAGCCACCAGGGTACAGATACGCAGTATTTT. Translation gives CASSHQGTDTQYF.